These 29 T cell receptor beta chains were all obtained from the same sample, sequenced in a study of cytomegalovirus exposure and HLA in healthy donors. Researchers ran the PCR with 60 Vbeta and 13 Jbeta primers. This table comes from immunoSEQ multiplex PCR, and its TCRdb copy is limited to in-frame clones, with some not included. The table includes 250,000 to 350,000 clones, approximately 80% detected once. Source material: PBMCs. The receptors were gathered from a girl aged 2 to 9 in good health and CMV-seronegative.

This chain joins TRBV12-5 and TRBJ2-7; D is unresolved. The CDR3 contains 12 residues. The ends were cut back, 0 bases at V and 4 bases at J, with 4 bases in the middle. The V gene's germline CDR1 is LGHNT and CDR2 FRNRAP. The chain's CDR3 is CASGLVTYEQYF. The CDR3 region has the DNA TGTGCTAGTGGTTTGGTAACTTACGAGCAGTACTTC.

The DNA of the CDR3 is TGTGCCATCAGGGGGACTAGCGGGGGGGCCCTCGTTGAGCAGTTCTTC. It specifies CAIRGTSGGALVEQFF. The V and J genes are TRBV10-3 and TRBJ2-1; 16 bases align to TRBD2. Losses at the gene ends were 6 bases for V and 9 bases for J; bases not matched to a gene: 8. Germline assignment: CDR1 ENHRY and CDR2 SYGVKD. CDR3 length equals 16 residues.

The chain combines TRBV7-2 with TRBJ2-1; maybe TRBD2 (5 bases). The CDR3 runs to 11 residues. V was clipped by 5 bases and J by 9 bases, with 8 bases between them. Germline lookup yields CDR1 SGHTA and CDR2 FQGNSA. The DNA for the CDR3 is TGTGCCAGCAGCGTACGGGGTGAGCAGTTCTTC. The encoded protein is CASSVRGEQFF.

The chain combines TRBV30 with TRBJ2-1; maybe TRBD1 (6 bases). The length of the CDR3 is 15 residues. V lost 3 bases, J lost 2 bases, and 14 bases lay in between. CDR1 and CDR2 from the germline V gene are GTSNPN and SVGIG (reference sequence). CDR3 residues: CAWRPGRDTYNEQFF. In nucleotides, the CDR3 is TGTGCCTGGAGACCCGGCAGGGACACCTACAATGAGCAGTTCTTC.

This clone was counted a few times. This chain uses TRBV4-2 with TRBJ2-3; the match to TRBD2 covers 11 bases. V trimming: 2 bases; J trimming: 0 bases; junction bases outside the gene matches: 7. CDR1 and CDR2 from the germline V gene are LGHNA and YNFKEQ. The CDR3 has 18 residues. The chain's CDR3 is CASSQFIGTSGSTDTQYF. CDR3 nucleotide sequence: TGTGCCAGCAGCCAATTCATCGGGACTAGCGGCAGCACAGATACGCAGTATTTT.

This clone has more than one count but fewer than ten. The chain is built from TRBV6-5 and TRBJ1-2; 7 bases fit TRBD1. The CDR3 length is 15 residues. The germline V gene has CDR1 MNHEY and CDR2 SVGAGI. The V gene end was trimmed by 2 bases and the J gene end by 6 bases; junction bases not matched to a gene: 9. CDR3 sequence (DNA): TGTGCCAGCAGTTACGCTCTGGGGACAGTCCATGGCTACACCTTC. It yields the protein CASSYALGTVHGYTF.

The rearrangement joins TRBV5-6 to TRBJ2-5; possible D gene TRBD2, 5 bases. The germline V gene has CDR1 SGHDT and CDR2 YYEEEE. V shed 5 bases and J shed 5 bases, with 28 bases lying between them. The CDR3 has 18 amino acids. As DNA, the CDR3 is TGTGCCAGCAGGCCGACGGGTCAGGCGGGCGAGTCCCAGGAGACCCAGTACTTC. It codes for CASRPTGQAGESQETQYF.

The chain combines TRBV5-1 with TRBJ2-7, with 9 bases that match TRBD1. The CDR3 totals 12 residues. CDR1 and CDR2 from the germline V gene are SGHRS and YFSETQ. V trimming: 4 bases; J trimming: 6 bases; junction bases outside the gene matches: 2. In DNA, the CDR3 is TGCGCCAGCAGCGTGACAGGGGGCGAGCAGTACTTC. Translated, it gives CASSVTGGEQYF.

The rearrangement uses TRBV29-1 and TRBJ1-1, with a possible D match to TRBD1 (5 bases). Trimming removed 4 bases from V and 1 base from J, with 10 bases in between. Germline assignment: CDR1 SQVTM and CDR2 ANQGSEA. The CDR3 contains 13 residues. CDR3 loop: CSVGGSPNTEAFF. The CDR3, as DNA: TGCAGCGTTGGGGGCAGCCCGAACACTGAAGCTTTCTTT.

The V and J genes are TRBV7-9 and TRBJ1-6, with TRBD1 identical over 7 bases. The V segment lost 7 bases and the J segment 9 bases; nucleotides outside the gene matches: 21. In germline, CDR1 is SEHNR, CDR2 FQNEAQ (reference sequence). The CDR3 runs 18 residues. The CDR3 coding sequence is TGTGCCAGCACCCACCTGGACCGACAGGGCAGACTAACTTCACCCCTCCACTTT. It yields the protein CASTHLDRQGRLTSPLHF. Variable domain in full (rest from reference TRBV7-9 and TRBJ1-6): DTGVSQNPRHKITKRGQNVTFRCDPISEHNRLYWYRQTLGQGPEFLTYFQNEAQLEKSRLLSDRFSAERPKGSFSTLEIQRTEQGDSAMYLCASTHLDRQGRLTSPLHFGNGTRLTVT.

On this clone: At one boundary the junction diverges from the germline segment, which might be a read error. This sequence joins TRBV5-6 and TRBJ2-7; D might be TRBD1 (6 bases). CDR3 length equals 15 residues. Germline V gene sequence: CDR1 SGHDT, CDR2 YYEEEE. CDR3: CASTLETGTSYEQYF. Written as DNA, the CDR3 is TGTGCCAGCACCTTGGAGACAGGAACGTCCTACGAGCAGTACTTC.

The CDR3, as DNA: TGTGCCAGCTCACCGGGGAGTTACTATGGCTACACCTTC. Residues: CASSPGSYYGYTF. The rearrangement links TRBV18 to TRBJ1-2; D not resolved. V was shortened by 3 bases and J by 3 bases, with 8 bases between the two germline ends. This CDR3 comprises 13 residues. Germline V gives CDR1 KGHSH, CDR2 LQKENI.

The rearrangement joins TRBV19 to TRBJ2-7; D unresolved. The CDR3 runs 14 residues. V lost 3 bases and J lost 4, with 13 bases in between. Germline V gene lookup returns CDR1 LNHDA and CDR2 SQIVND (reference sequence). The CDR3 DNA reads as TGTGCCAGTAGTATCTCCGGGTCGTCATACGAGCAGTACTTC. This codes for CASSISGSSYEQYF.

The chain couples TRBV5-1 to TRBJ1-4, with D maybe TRBD1 (6 bases). This CDR3 spans 14 amino acids. V was shortened by 6 bases and J by 5 bases, with 14 bases between the two germline ends. Per the germline V gene, CDR1 is SGHRS and CDR2 is YFSETQ. CDR3 DNA sequence: TGCGCCAGCACCCAGACAGGCCCCAATGAAAAACTGTTTTTT. Its translation is CASTQTGPNEKLFF.

In its sample, this clone was seen a few times. CDR3 region: CASSPTDSTNTDTQYF. The DNA for the CDR3 is TGCGCCAGCAGCCCTACGGACTCGACCAACACAGATACGCAGTATTTT. This rearrangement joins TRBV4-1 to TRBJ2-3; D possibly corresponds to TRBD2 (5 bases). Per germline, CDR1 MGHRA and CDR2 YSYEKL. The CDR3 is made up of 16 amino acids. V was pared by 4 bases and J by 2 bases, with 16 bases between.

This clone is a singleton in its sample. This rearrangement joins TRBV5-1 to TRBJ2-7, with a weak D call TRBD2 (5 bases). Germline loops: CDR1 SGHRS, CDR2 YFSETQ. The CDR3 runs 14 residues. V was shortened by 0 bases and J by 2 bases, with 9 bases between the two germline ends. CDR3 protein: CASSLASLAYEQYF. CDR3 DNA: TGCGCCAGCAGCTTGGCTAGCCTGGCCTACGAGCAGTACTTC.

This chain connects TRBV7-6 to TRBJ2-4; TRBD1 might be the D (8 bases). V was cut by 5 bases and J by 0 bases, with 29 bases left in between. Germline assignment: CDR1 SGHVS and CDR2 FNYEAQ. The CDR3 has 21 amino acids. Written as DNA, the CDR3 is TGTGCCAGCAGCCCCACAGGGGGGGCCGGAAAGTTGTCCGGAGCCAAAAACATTCAGTACTTC. It translates to CASSPTGGAGKLSGAKNIQYF. The whole variable domain, filled in from reference TRBV7-6 and TRBJ2-4, reads GAGVSQSPRYKVTKRGQDVALRCDPISGHVSLYWYRQALGQGPEFLTYFNYEAQQDKSGLPNDRFSAERPEGSISTLTIQRTEQRDSAMYRCASSPTGGAGKLSGAKNIQYFGAGTRLSVL.

This chain joins TRBV4-1 and TRBJ1-2; D perhaps matches TRBD1 (6 bases). The length of the CDR3 is 18 residues. Germline CDR1 is MGHRA and CDR2 is YSYEKL. V was cut by 5 bases and J by 0 bases, with 22 bases left in between. In DNA form, the CDR3 reads TGCGCCAGCAGCACACGAAGTAGGGCCGGGACAACTAACTATGGCTACACCTTC. Its protein is CASSTRSRAGTTNYGYTF.

The table lists this clone with a few counts. The CDR3 DNA reads TGCGCCAGCAGCCAAAAAGCTAACAGGGAATGGGAGCAGTACTTC. Residues: CASSQKANREWEQYF. This rearrangement joins TRBV4-1 to TRBJ2-7, with a weak D call TRBD1 (6 bases). CDR3 length: 15 residues. Germline CDR1 is MGHRA and CDR2 is YSYEKL. The V end lost 2 bases, the J end lost 7 bases, and 18 bases lay between the germline ends.

V and J are TRBV6-1 and TRBJ1-1; 9 bases match TRBD1. The CDR3 is made up of 13 amino acids. Trimming took 3 bases from V and 11 from J; bases not matched to a gene: 7. In germline, CDR1 is MNHNS, CDR2 SASEGT. The CDR3 sequence is CASSEGQGLMAFF. For the CDR3, the DNA is TGTGCCAGCAGTGAGGGACAGGGTTTGATGGCTTTCTTT.

The rearrangement joins TRBV7-2 to TRBJ2-7; D might be TRBD2 (6 bases). The CDR3 is made up of 15 amino acids. Germline V gives CDR1 SGHTA, CDR2 FQGNSA. The V and J ends lost 5 bases and 0 bases respectively, with 14 bases between them. CDR3 protein: CASSAGGTFSYEQYF. The CDR3 bases are TGTGCCAGCAGCGCCGGCGGGACCTTCTCCTACGAGCAGTACTTC.

As to this clone: Other DNA variants within this sample encode the same CDR3. This sequence joins TRBV7-7 and TRBJ1-1, with D possibly TRBD1 on 5 matching bases. This CDR3 region has 13 residues. V gave up 5 bases and J gave up 0 bases, with 7 bases separating them. Germline V gene lookup returns CDR1 SSHAT and CDR2 FNYEAQ (reference sequence). The CDR3 loop is CASSQTVNTEAFF. The DNA for the CDR3 is TGTGCCAGCAGCCAGACAGTGAACACTGAAGCTTTCTTT. Full variable domain (outside the CDR3, taken from reference TRBV7-7 and TRBJ1-1): GAGVSQSPRYKVTKRGQDVTLRCDPISSHATLYWYQQALGQGPEFLTYFNYEAQPDKSGLPSDRFSAERPEGSISTLTIQRTEQRDSAMYRCASSQTVNTEAFFGQGTRLTVV.

This CDR3 reads CASSPSVGVSYEQYF. CDR3 coding DNA: TGTGCCAGCAGCCCCTCTGTCGGGGTCTCCTACGAGCAGTACTTC. The rearrangement joins TRBV4-2 to TRBJ2-7; TRBD2 is a possible D gene (5 bases). V was clipped by 4 bases and J by 0 bases, with 13 bases between them. CDR1 LGHNA and CDR2 YNFKEQ come from the germline V gene. This CDR3 is 15 amino acids long.

This chain links TRBV7-3 with TRBJ2-1, with D tentatively TRBD2 (5 bases). V was trimmed by 5 bases and J by 8 bases, leaving 16 bases between them. The CDR3 sequence is 14 residues long. Germline values: CDR1 SGHTA, CDR2 FQGTGA. The CDR3: CASSPGVAFDEQFF. CDR3 DNA sequence: TGTGCCAGCAGCCCCGGGGTCGCTTTTGATGAGCAGTTCTTC.

The chain recombines TRBV12-2 with TRBJ1-5; the table's D call, TRBD1, was not checked against the DNA. TRBV12-2 is a pseudogene locus. The CDR3 loop spans 21 amino acids. CDR3 protein: CASRPVPGQGAGIYSNQPQHF. The CDR3 DNA is TGTGCAAGTCGCCCAGTCCCGGGACAGGGAGCGGGAATCTATAGCAATCAGCCCCAGCATTTT.

This chain uses TRBV10-3 with TRBJ2-5; TRBD2 matches at 9 bases. V shed 6 bases, J shed 4 bases, and the junction held 0 bases outside the gene matches. This CDR3 comprises 12 residues. In germline, CDR1 is ENHRY, CDR2 SYGVKD. The CDR3 sequence is CAIRRGGETQYF. The DNA of the CDR3 is TGTGCCATCAGGCGGGGGGGAGAGACCCAGTACTTC.

The V and J genes are TRBV9 and TRBJ2-5, with 15 bases that match TRBD2. Germline V gene data show CDR1 as SGDLS and CDR2 as YYNGEE. V dropped 3 bases and J dropped 0; count of bases not matched to a gene: 6. The CDR3 is 18 residues long. The DNA for the CDR3 is TGTGCCAGCAGCGCAGGGACTAGCGGGGGGCTGTACCAAGAGACCCAGTACTTC. This gives the protein CASSAGTSGGLYQETQYF.

This chain links TRBV7-3 with TRBJ1-1; TRBD1 is a possible D gene (6 bases). The CDR3 runs 13 residues. The germline V gene has CDR1 SGHTA and CDR2 FQGTGA. V dropped 0 bases and J dropped 5 bases, with 7 bases sitting between them. The CDR3 DNA reads TGTGCCAGCAGCTTAACCGGGACAACTGAAGCTTTCTTT. It specifies CASSLTGTTEAFF.

The chain has TRBV7-2 and TRBJ1-5, with D unresolved. CDR1 is SGHTA and CDR2 is FQGNSA in the germline V gene. The CDR3 is 14 amino acids. Trimming removed 3 bases at V and 4 bases at J, with 10 bases between. CDR3 sequence: CASSFAGGNQPQHF. CDR3 nucleotides: TGTGCCAGCAGCTTCGCGGGTGGGAATCAGCCCCAGCATTTT. The full variable domain, rest sourced from reference TRBV7-2 and TRBJ1-5, is GAGVSQSPSNKVTEKGKDVELRCDPISGHTALYWYRQSLGQGLEFLIYFQGNSAPDKSGLPSDRFSAERTGGSVSTLTIQRTQQEDSAVYLCASSFAGGNQPQHFGDGTRLSIL.